The clone carrying this T cell receptor (beta chain) has only a few counts. The antigen is not known. This sample is part of a study of blood T cells in healthy people across ages. Trimming left V 1 base short and J 3 bases short, with 6 bases between. The CDR3 spans 13 residues. Looked up from germline, CDR1 is LGHNA and CDR2 is YSLEER. There were at least 5 micrograms of total RNA extracted from every sample. Regarding the study as a whole: Roughly linear age-related decline in beta diversity appeared, significant by age 40.

The authors ran a second PCR of roughly 6 to 12 cycles using a sample-barcoded 5' primer and a J-beta primer mix. TCRdb ran MiXCR on the 5' RACE reads and lists one entry per CDR3 protein. The sample contains hundreds of thousands of distinct CDR3 sequences, approximately 25% of which appear only once. These data also featured in a second study, about T cells of mothers and their children. From that report: Addition of sample barcodes and 2-4 random nucleotides occurred through the M1S primer of the second PCR. Persisting microchimeric T cell clones went undetected.

The source of this sequence is a boy aged 5 to 17 in good health. V is TRBV4-3 and J is TRBJ1-1; no firm D call. What was sequenced was blood. Here the CDR3 DNA reads TGCGCCAGCAGCCAAGGAGATTACACTGAAGCTTTCTTT. Residues: CASSQGDYTEAFF.